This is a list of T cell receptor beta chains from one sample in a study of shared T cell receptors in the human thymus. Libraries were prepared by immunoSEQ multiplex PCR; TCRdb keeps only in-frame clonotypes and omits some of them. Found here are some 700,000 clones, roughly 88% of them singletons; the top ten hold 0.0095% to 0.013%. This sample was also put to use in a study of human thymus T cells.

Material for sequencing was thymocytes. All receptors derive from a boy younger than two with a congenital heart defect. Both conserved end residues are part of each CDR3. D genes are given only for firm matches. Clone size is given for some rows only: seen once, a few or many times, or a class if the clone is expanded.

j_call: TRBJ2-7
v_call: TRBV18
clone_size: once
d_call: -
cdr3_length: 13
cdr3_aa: CASSPPGDYEQYF
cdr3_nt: TGTGCCAGCTCACCACCAGGGGACTACGAGCAGTACTTC

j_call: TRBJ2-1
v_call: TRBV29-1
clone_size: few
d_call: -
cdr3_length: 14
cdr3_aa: CSVGTGSSYNEQFF
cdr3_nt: TGCAGCGTCGGAACAGGCAGCTCCTACAATGAGCAGTTCTTC

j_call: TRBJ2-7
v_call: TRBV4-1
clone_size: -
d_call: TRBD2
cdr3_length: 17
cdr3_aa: CASSQVGGAGGIYEQYF
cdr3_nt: TGCGCCAGCAGCCAAGTGGGGGGGGCGGGAGGGATCTACGAGCAGTACTTC

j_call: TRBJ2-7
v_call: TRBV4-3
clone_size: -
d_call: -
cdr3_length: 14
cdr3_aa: CASSQVNYSYEQYF
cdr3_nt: TGCGCCAGCAGCCAAGTTAACTATTCCTACGAGCAGTACTTC

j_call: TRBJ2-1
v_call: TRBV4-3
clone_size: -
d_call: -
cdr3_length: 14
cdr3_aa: CASSQDRGCNEQFF
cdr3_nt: TGCGCCAGCAGCCAAGATAGGGGTTGCAATGAGCAGTTCTTC

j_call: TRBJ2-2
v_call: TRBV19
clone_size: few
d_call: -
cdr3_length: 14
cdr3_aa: CASRTPGGTGELFF
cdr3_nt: TGTGCCAGTAGGACCCCCGGGGGAACCGGGGAGCTGTTTTTT

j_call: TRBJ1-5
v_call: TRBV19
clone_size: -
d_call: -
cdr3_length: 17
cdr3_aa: CASTPTPGRDSNQPQHF
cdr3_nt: TGTGCCAGTACTCCAACCCCAGGGAGGGATAGCAATCAGCCCCAGCATTTT

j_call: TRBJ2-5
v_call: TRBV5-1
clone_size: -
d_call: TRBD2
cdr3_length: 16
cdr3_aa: CASSLEGGRRGETQYF
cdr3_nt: TGCGCCAGCAGCTTGGAGGGCGGGAGGAGGGGAGAGACCCAGTACTTC

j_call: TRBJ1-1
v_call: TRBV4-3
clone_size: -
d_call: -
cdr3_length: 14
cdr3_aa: CASSQEVRDTEAFF
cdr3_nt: TGCGCCAGCAGCCAAGAAGTCAGGGATACTGAAGCTTTCTTT

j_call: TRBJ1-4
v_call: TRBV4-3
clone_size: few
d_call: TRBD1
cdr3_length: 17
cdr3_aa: CASSRGTGAQNSEKLFF
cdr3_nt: TGCGCCAGCAGCCGGGGGACAGGGGCCCAGAATAGTGAAAAACTGTTTTTT

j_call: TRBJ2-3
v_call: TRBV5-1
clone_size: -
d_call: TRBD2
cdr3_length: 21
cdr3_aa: CASSCGTSGGEREGVTDTQYF
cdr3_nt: TGCGCCAGCAGCTGCGGGACTAGCGGGGGAGAACGGGAGGGGGTCACAGATACGCAGTATTTT

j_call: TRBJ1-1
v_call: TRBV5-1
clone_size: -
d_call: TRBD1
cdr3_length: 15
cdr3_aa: CASIEPGQGETEAFF
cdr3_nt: TGCGCCAGCATAGAGCCCGGACAGGGGGAGACTGAAGCTTTCTTT

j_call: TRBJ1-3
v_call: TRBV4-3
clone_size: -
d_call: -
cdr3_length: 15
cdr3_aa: CASSPGTLSGNTIYF
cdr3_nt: TGCGCCAGCAGCCCCGGGACACTCTCTGGAAACACCATATATTTT

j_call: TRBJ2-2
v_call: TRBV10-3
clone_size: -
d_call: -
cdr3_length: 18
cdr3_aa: CAISERGATLANTGELFF
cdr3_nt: TGTGCCATCAGTGAGCGGGGGGCGACCCTTGCGAACACCGGGGAGCTGTTTTTT

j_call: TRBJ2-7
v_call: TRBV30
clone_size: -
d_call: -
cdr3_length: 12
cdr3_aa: CAWGLSSYEQYF
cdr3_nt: TGTGCCTGGGGACTATCCTCCTACGAGCAGTACTTC

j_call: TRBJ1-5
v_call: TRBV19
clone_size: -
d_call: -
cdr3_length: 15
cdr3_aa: CASTTRNGGNQPQHF
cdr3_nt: TGTGCCAGTACCACACGCAACGGAGGCAATCAGCCCCAGCATTTT

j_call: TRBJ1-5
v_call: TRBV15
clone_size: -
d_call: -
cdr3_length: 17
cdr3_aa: CATSRPLTRGAGQPQHF
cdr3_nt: TGTGCCACCAGCAGGCCTCTCACCAGGGGCGCTGGCCAGCCCCAGCATTTT

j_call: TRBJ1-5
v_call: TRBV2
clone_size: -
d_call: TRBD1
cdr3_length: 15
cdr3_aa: CASGWTGAGNQPQHF
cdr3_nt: TGTGCCAGCGGGTGGACAGGGGCTGGCAATCAGCCCCAGCATTTT

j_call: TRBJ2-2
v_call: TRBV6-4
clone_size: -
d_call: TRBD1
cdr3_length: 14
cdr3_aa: CAKQQGANTGELFF
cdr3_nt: TGTGCCAAACAACAGGGGGCCAACACCGGGGAGCTGTTTTTT

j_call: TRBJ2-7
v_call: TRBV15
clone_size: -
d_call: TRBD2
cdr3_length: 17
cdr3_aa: CATSKPGLADPTYEQYF
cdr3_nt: TGTGCCACCAGCAAACCGGGACTAGCCGATCCCACCTACGAGCAGTACTTC

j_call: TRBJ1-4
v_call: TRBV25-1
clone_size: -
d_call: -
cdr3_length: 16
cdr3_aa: CASRVGRSATNEKLFF
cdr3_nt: TGTGCCAGCAGAGTAGGGAGATCGGCAACTAATGAAAAACTGTTTTTT

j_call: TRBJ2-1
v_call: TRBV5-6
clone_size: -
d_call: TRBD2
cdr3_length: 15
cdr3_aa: CASSLRLAGGNEQFF
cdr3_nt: TGTGCCAGCAGCTTAAGACTAGCGGGGGGGAATGAGCAGTTCTTC

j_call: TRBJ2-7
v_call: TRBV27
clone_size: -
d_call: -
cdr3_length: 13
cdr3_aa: CASSLSASYEQYF
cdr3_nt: TGTGCCAGCAGTTTATCAGCATCCTACGAGCAGTACTTC

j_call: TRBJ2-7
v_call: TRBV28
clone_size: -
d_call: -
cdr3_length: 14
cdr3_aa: CASTPRGGGYEQYF
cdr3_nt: TGTGCCAGCACCCCGAGGGGGGGCGGCTACGAGCAGTACTTC

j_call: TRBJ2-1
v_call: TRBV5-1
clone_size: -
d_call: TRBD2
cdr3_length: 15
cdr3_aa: CASSSTGTTNEEQFF
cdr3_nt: TGCGCCAGCAGCTCAACCGGGACTACAAACGAGGAGCAGTTCTTC

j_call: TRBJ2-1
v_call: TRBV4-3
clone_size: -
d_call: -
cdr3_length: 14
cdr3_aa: CASSQDRSGHEQFF
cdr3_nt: TGCGCCAGCAGCCAAGATAGGAGCGGTCATGAGCAGTTCTTC

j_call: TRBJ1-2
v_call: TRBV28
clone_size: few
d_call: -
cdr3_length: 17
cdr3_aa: CASSHPGLKDRFYGYTF
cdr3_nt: TGTGCCAGCAGCCACCCTGGGCTAAAGGACAGATTCTATGGCTACACCTTC

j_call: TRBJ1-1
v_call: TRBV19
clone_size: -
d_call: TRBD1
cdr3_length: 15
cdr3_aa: CASSIGDRAGGEAFF
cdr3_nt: TGTGCCAGTAGTATCGGAGACAGGGCCGGCGGTGAAGCTTTCTTT

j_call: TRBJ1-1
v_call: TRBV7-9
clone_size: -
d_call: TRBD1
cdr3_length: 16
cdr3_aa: CASSRETGQVNTEAFF
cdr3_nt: TGTGCCAGCAGCCGCGAAACGGGACAGGTGAACACTGAAGCTTTCTTT

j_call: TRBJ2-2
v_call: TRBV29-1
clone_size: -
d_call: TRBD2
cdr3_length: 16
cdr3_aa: CSVEGGGIMLTGELFF
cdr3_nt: TGCAGCGTTGAAGGGGGGGGGATTATGTTGACCGGGGAGCTGTTTTTT

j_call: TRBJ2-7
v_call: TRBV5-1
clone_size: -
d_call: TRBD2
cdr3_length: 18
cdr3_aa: CASSPTKGSAGEGLRKYF
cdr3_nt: TGCGCCAGCAGCCCAACAAAGGGATCCGCGGGAGAAGGGTTGAGGAAGTACTTC

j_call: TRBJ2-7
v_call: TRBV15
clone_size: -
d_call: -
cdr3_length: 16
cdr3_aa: CATSRGGWTSSYEQYF
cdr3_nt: TGTGCCACCAGCAGAGGAGGGTGGACGAGCTCCTACGAGCAGTACTTC

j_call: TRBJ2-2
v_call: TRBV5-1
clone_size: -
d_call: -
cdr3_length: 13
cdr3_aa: CASSLQGPGELFF
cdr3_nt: TGCGCCAGCAGCTTGCAGGGGCCGGGGGAGCTGTTTTTT

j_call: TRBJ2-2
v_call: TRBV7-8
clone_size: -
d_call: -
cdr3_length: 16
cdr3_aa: CASSLRGRPNTGELFF
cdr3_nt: TGTGCCAGCAGCTTACGAGGCCGGCCGAACACCGGGGAGCTGTTTTTT

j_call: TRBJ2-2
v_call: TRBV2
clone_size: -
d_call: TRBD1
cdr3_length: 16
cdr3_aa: CASRPRGQGAVGELFF
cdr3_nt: TGTGCCAGCAGGCCAAGAGGACAGGGGGCAGTCGGGGAGCTGTTTTTT

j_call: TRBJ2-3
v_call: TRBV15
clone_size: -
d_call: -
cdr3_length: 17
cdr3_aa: CATSREFTSPSTDTQYF
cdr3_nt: TGTGCCACCAGCAGAGAGTTTACTAGTCCTAGCACAGATACGCAGTATTTT

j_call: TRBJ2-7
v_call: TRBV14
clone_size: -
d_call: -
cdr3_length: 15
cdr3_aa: CASSQKTGTWREQYF
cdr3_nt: TGTGCCAGCAGCCAAAAAACAGGGACCTGGAGGGAGCAGTACTTC

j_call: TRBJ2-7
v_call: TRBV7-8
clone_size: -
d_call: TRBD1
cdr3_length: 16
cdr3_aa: CASSLGPDRGVYEQYF
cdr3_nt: TGTGCCAGCAGCTTAGGACCGGACAGGGGAGTCTACGAGCAGTACTTC

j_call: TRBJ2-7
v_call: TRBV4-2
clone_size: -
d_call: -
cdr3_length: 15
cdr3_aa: CASSQDLAEIYEQYF
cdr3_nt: TGTGCCAGCAGCCAAGATCTGGCAGAAATCTACGAGCAGTACTTC

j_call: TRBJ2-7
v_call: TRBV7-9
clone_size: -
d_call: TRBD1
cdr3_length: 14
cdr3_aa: CASSSTGLGNEQYF
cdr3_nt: TGTGCCAGCAGCTCGACAGGGTTAGGGAACGAGCAGTACTTC

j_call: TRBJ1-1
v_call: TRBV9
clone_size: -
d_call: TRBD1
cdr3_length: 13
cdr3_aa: CASSVGGGGEAFF
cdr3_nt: TGTGCCAGCAGCGTAGGAGGGGGCGGTGAAGCTTTCTTT

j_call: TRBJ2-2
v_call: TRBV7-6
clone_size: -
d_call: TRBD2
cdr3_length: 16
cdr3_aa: CASSLETSGNTGELFF
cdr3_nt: TGTGCCAGCAGCTTAGAGACTAGCGGGAACACCGGGGAGCTGTTTTTT

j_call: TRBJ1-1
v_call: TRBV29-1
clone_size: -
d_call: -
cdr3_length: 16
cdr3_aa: CSVAGSQGPENTEAFF
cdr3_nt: TGCAGCGTTGCGGGAAGTCAGGGGCCCGAGAACACTGAAGCTTTCTTT

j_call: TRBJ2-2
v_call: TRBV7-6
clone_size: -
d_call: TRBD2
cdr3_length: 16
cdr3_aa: CASSPAGGPEGGELFF
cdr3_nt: TGTGCCAGCAGCCCTGCGGGAGGGCCTGAGGGCGGGGAGCTGTTTTTT

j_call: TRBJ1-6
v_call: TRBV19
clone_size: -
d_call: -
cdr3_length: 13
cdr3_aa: CASCGRDNSPLHF
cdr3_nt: TGTGCCAGTTGTGGCAGGGATAATTCACCCCTCCACTTT

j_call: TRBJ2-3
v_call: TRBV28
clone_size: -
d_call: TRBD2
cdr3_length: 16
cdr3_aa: CASSPSGRRSTDTQYF
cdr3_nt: TGTGCCAGCAGTCCTAGCGGGAGGAGAAGCACAGATACGCAGTATTTT

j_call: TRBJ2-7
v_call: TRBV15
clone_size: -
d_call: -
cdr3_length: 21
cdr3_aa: CATSRRSDFPPLEAASYEQYF
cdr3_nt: TGTGCCACCAGCAGGAGATCAGATTTTCCCCCCCTAGAAGCGGCCTCCTACGAGCAGTACTTC

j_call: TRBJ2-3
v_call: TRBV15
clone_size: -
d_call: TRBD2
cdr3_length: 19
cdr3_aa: CATSSLNSGTSPRTDTQYF
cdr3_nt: TGTGCCACCAGCAGCCTAAATTCCGGGACTAGCCCTCGCACAGATACGCAGTATTTT

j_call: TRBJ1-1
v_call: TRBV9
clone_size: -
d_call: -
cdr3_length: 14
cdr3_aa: CASSVEGTNNEAFF
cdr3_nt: TGTGCCAGCAGCGTAGAGGGGACAAATAATGAGGCTTTCTTT